The T cell receptor beta chain described here comes from a study of CD8+CD57+ T cells in acquired aplastic anemia. Turning to the study itself: The mean DNA yield obtained from sorted CD4+ and CD8+ cells came to roughly 3.4 ug. Study-wide findings and caveats: Simpson's diversity of CD8+ cells was not significantly different in patients compared with controls. Roughly 29 was the count of CD8+ CDR3 sequences that patients shared with controls.

About this clonotype itself: The antigen is unknown.

The template for TCR beta VDJ and CDR3 sequence profiling was genomic DNA. TCRdb used MiXCR to reprocess the reads, holding one entry per CDR3 protein. The repertoire holds approximately 200,000 distinct CDR3 sequences, with 61% as singletons. Germline loops: CDR1 DFQATT, CDR2 SNEGSKA (reference sequence). The CDR3 loop spans 16 amino acids. The trim removed 0 bases at V and 0 bases at J, leaving 4 bases unmatched. The sequence was collected from a human donor in good health. V gene TRBV20-1 combines with J gene TRBJ2-3; 9 nucleotides agree with TRBD2. Material: sorted CD4+, CD8+, or CD8+CD57+ T cells (not recorded which) from PBMCs. CDR3 in amino acids: CSARDTLAGSTDTQYF. The CDR3 DNA sequence: TGCAGTGCTAGAGATACCCTAGCGGGAAGCACAGATACGCAGTATTTT.